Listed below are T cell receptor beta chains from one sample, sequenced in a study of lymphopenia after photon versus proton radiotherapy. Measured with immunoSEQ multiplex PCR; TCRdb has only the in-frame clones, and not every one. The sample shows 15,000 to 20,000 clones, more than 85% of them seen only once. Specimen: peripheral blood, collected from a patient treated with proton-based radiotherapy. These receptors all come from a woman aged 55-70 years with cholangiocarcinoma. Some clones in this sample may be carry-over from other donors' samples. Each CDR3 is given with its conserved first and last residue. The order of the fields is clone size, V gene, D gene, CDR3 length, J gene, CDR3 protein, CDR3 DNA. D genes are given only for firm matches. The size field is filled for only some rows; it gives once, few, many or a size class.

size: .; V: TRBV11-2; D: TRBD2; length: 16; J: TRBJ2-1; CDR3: CASSLEASGSVNEQFF; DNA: TGTGCCAGCAGCTTAGAGGCTAGCGGGAGTGTAAATGAGCAGTTCTTC
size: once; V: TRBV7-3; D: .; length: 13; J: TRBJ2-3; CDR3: CASSLIFTDTQYF; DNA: TGTGCCAGCAGCTTAATTTTCACAGATACGCAGTATTTT
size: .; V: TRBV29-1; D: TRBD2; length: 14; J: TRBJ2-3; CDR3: CSGRGTSVSDTQYF; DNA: TGCAGCGGGAGGGGGACTAGCGTCTCAGATACGCAGTATTTT
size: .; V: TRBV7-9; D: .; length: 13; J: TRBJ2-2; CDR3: CASSLVGPGELFF; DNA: TGTGCCAGCAGCTTAGTAGGACCCGGGGAGCTGTTTTTT
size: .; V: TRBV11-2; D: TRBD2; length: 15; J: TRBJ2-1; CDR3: CASSLGGRMFNEQFF; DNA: TGTGCCAGCAGCTTAGGCGGGAGGATGTTCAATGAGCAGTTCTTC
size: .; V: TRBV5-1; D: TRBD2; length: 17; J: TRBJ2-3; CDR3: CASSLEALLAGGGAQYF; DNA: TGCGCCAGCAGCTTGGAGGCGCTACTAGCGGGAGGAGGTGCGCAGTATTTT
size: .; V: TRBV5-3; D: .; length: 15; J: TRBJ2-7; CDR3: CARSLLGQGRYEQYF; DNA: TGTGCCAGAAGCTTGTTGGGCCAGGGGCGCTACGAGCAGTACTTC
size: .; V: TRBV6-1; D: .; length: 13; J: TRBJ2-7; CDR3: CASSEAGSFGQYF; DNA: TGTGCCAGCAGTGAAGCGGGATCTTTCGGGCAGTACTTC
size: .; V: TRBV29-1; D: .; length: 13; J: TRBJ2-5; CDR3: CSVLGVFQETQYF; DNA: TGCAGCGTCCTAGGGGTATTCCAAGAGACCCAGTACTTC
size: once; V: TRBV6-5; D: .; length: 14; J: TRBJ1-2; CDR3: CASREWAGTYGYTF; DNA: TGTGCCAGCAGAGAATGGGCAGGGACCTATGGCTACACCTTC
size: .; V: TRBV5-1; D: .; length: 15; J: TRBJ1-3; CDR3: CASSLGPTAGNTIYF; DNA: TGCGCCAGCAGCTTGGGACCGACGGCTGGAAACACCATATATTTT
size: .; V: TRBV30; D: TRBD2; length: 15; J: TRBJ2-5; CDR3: CAWRLGLAGKETQYF; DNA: TGTGCCTGGAGACTGGGACTAGCGGGAAAAGAGACCCAGTACTTC
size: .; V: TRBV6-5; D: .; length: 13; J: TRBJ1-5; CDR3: CASSYNADGPQHF; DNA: TGTGCCAGCAGTTACAATGCGGACGGGCCCCAGCATTTT
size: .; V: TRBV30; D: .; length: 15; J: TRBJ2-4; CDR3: CAWRGGLLAKNIQYF; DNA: TGTGCCTGGAGGGGTGGACTGCTAGCCAAAAACATTCAGTACTTC
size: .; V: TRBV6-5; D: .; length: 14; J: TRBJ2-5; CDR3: CASSYRQVQETQYF; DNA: TGTGCCAGCAGTTACCGGCAGGTCCAAGAGACCCAGTACTTC
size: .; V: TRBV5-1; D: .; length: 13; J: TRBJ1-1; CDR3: CASSFIGATEAFF; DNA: TGCGCCAGCAGCTTTATTGGGGCCACTGAAGCTTTCTTT
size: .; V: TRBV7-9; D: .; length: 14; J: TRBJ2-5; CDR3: CASSPRSAGETQYF; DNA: TGTGCCAGCAGCCCCCGGTCCGCGGGAGAGACCCAGTACTTC
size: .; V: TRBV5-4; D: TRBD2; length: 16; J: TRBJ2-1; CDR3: CASSPWTSGGVNEQFF; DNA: TGTGCCAGCAGCCCCTGGACTAGCGGGGGGGTAAATGAGCAGTTCTTC
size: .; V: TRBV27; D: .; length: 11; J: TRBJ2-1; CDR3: CASSLGNEQFF; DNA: TGTGCCAGCAGTTTGGGCAATGAGCAGTTCTTC
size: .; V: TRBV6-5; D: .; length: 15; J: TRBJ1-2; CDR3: CASSYREQGPYGYTF; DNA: TGTGCCAGCAGTTATCGAGAGCAGGGGCCTTATGGCTACACCTTC
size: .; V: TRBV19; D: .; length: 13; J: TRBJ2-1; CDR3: CASSIVSGVEQFF; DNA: TGTGCCAGTAGTATAGTTTCGGGGGTTGAGCAGTTCTTC
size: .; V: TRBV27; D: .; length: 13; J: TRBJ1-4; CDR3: CASSGLINEKLFF; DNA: TGTGCCAGCAGCGGCCTAATTAATGAAAAACTGTTTTTT
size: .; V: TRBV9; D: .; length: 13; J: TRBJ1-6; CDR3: CASSVGPDRSLHF; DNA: TGTGCCAGCAGCGTCGGACCCGATAGGTCCCTCCACTTT
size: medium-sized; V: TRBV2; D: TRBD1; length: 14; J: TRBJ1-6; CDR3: CASSATGEGSPLHF; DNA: TGTGCCAGCAGTGCAACAGGGGAAGGATCACCCCTCCACTTT
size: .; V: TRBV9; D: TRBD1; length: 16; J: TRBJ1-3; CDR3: CASSVVTGGKENTIYF; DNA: TGTGCCAGCAGCGTAGTTACAGGGGGCAAAGAAAACACCATATATTTT
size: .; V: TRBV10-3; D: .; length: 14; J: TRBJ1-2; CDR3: CAIAAGPGDYGYTF; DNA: TGTGCCATCGCCGCAGGGCCTGGTGACTATGGCTACACCTTC
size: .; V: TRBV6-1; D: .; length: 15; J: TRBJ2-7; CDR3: CASRGRGYFSYEQYF; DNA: TGTGCCAGCAGAGGGCGGGGCTATTTCTCCTACGAGCAGTACTTC
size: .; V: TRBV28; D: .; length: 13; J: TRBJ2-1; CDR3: CASSLSGYNEQFF; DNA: TGTGCCAGCAGTTTAAGTGGTTACAATGAGCAGTTCTTC
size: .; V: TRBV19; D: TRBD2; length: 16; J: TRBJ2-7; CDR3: CASSPELAGGFWEQYF; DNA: TGTGCCAGTAGTCCGGAACTAGCGGGGGGCTTCTGGGAGCAGTACTTC
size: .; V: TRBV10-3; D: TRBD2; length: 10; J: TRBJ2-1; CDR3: CATGLAGLVF; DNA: TGTGCCACGGGACTAGCGGGGTTGGTCTTC
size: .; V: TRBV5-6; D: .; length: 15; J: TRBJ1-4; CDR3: CASSLGGTTNEKLFF; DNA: TGTGCCAGCAGCCTCGGTGGTACAACTAATGAAAAACTGTTTTTT
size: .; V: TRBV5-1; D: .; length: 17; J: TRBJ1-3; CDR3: CASSFFQPGLSGNTIYF; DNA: TGCGCCAGCAGCTTCTTTCAGCCAGGCCTCTCTGGAAACACCATATATTTT
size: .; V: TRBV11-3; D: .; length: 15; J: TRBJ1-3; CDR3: CASSLVSGVPNTIYF; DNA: TGTGCCAGCAGCTTAGTTTCCGGGGTACCAAACACCATATATTTT
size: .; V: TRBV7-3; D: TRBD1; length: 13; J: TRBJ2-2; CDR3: CASSPQGAGELFF; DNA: TGTGCCAGCAGCCCACAGGGGGCCGGGGAGCTGTTTTTT
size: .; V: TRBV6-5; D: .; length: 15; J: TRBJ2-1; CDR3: CASSYSSLTYNEQFF; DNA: TGTGCCAGCAGTTACTCGTCCCTTACCTACAATGAGCAGTTCTTC
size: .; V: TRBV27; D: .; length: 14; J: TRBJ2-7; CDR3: CASIGSRGSYEQYF; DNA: TGTGCCAGCATTGGGTCCCGCGGTTCCTACGAGCAGTACTTC
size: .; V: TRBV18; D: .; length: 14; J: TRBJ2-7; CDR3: CASSPPSPSYEQYF; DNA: TGTGCCAGCTCACCACCCTCCCCTAGCTACGAGCAGTACTTC
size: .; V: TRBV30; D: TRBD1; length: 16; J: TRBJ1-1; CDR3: CASGQTLRPRNTEAFF; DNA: TGTGCCTCGGGACAGACCCTAAGGCCCCGGAACACTGAAGCTTTCTTT
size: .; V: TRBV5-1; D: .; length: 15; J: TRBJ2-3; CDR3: CASSLEWLAADTQYF; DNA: TGCGCCAGCAGCTTGGAATGGCTAGCTGCAGATACGCAGTATTTT
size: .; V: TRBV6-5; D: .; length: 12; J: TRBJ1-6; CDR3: CASSYLNSPLHF; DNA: TGTGCCAGCAGTTACCTGAATTCACCCCTCCACTTT
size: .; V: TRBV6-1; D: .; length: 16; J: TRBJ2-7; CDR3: CASSDQLVRSGYEQYF; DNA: TGTGCCAGCAGTGACCAGTTAGTTCGAAGTGGCTACGAGCAGTACTTC
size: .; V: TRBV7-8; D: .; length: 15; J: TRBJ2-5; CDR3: CASSTSSGQKETQYF; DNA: TGTGCCAGCAGCACTAGCTCCGGGCAGAAAGAGACCCAGTACTTC
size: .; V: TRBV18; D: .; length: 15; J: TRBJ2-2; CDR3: CASSPGSHLTGELFF; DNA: TGTGCCAGCTCACCCGGGAGCCACCTGACCGGGGAGCTGTTTTTT
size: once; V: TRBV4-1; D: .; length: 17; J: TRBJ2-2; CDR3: CASSQEGLQGRAGELFF; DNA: TGCGCCAGCAGCCAAGAGGGACTGCAGGGTCGGGCCGGGGAGCTGTTTTTT
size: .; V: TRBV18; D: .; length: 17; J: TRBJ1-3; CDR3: CASSPLRTPSSGNTIYF; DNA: TGTGCCAGCTCACCACTACGGACACCTAGCTCTGGAAACACCATATATTTT
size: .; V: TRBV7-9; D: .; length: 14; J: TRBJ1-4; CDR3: CASSLGSRNEKLFF; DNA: TGTGCCAGCAGCTTAGGCAGTAGGAATGAAAAACTGTTTTTT
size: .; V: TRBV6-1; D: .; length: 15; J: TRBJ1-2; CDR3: CASSERRGLFYGYTF; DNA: TGTGCCAGCAGTGAAAGGCGGGGCCTCTTTTATGGCTACACCTTC
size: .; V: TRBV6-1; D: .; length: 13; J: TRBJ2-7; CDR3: CASSRALPYEQYF; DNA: TGTGCCAGCAGCAGGGCCCTACCTTACGAGCAGTACTTC
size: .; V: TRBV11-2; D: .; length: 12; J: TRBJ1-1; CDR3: CASSWDHTEAFF; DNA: TGTGCCAGCAGTTGGGATCACACTGAAGCTTTCTTT
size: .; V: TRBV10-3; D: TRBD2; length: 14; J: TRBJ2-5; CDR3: CATRWTSGSETQYF; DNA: TGTGCCACACGATGGACTAGCGGGAGTGAGACCCAGTACTTC
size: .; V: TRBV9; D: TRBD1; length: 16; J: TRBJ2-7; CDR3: CASSVGVGDSSYEQYF; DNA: TGTGCCAGCAGCGTAGGAGTAGGGGACAGCTCCTACGAGCAGTACTTC
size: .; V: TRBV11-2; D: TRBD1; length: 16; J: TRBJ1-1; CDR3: CASSNRDRGLNTEAFF; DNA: TGTGCCAGCAGCAACCGGGACAGGGGGCTGAACACTGAAGCTTTCTTT
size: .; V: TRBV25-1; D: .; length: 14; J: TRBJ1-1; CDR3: CASSDHTQSGEAFF; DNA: TGTGCCAGCAGTGATCACACTCAGAGCGGTGAAGCTTTCTTT
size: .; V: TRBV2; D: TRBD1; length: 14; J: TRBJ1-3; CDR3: CASRQGAMGNTIYF; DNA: TGTGCCAGCAGACAGGGGGCGATGGGAAACACCATATATTTT
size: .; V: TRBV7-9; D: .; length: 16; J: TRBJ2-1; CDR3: CASSPSFLARLNEQFF; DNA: TGTGCCAGCAGCCCTAGTTTCCTAGCGCGACTCAATGAGCAGTTCTTC
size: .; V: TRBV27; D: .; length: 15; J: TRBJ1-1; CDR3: CASSFAANMNTEAFF; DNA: TGTGCCAGCAGTTTCGCAGCGAACATGAACACTGAAGCTTTCTTT
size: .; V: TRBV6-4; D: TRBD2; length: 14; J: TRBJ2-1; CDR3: CASSPLAGVSEQFF; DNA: TGTGCCAGCAGCCCACTAGCGGGAGTTAGTGAGCAGTTCTTC
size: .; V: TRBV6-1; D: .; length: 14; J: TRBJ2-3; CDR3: CASSKPNRAPTQYF; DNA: TGTGCCAGCAGTAAGCCCAACAGGGCCCCTACGCAGTATTTT
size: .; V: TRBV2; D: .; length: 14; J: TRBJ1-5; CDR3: CASSEAQGSQPQHF; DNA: TGTGCCAGCAGTGAAGCCCAGGGGAGCCAGCCCCAGCATTTT
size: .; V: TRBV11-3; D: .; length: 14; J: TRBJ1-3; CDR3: CASSLQGRGNTIYF; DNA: TGTGCCAGCAGCTTACAGGGAAGAGGAAACACCATATATTTT